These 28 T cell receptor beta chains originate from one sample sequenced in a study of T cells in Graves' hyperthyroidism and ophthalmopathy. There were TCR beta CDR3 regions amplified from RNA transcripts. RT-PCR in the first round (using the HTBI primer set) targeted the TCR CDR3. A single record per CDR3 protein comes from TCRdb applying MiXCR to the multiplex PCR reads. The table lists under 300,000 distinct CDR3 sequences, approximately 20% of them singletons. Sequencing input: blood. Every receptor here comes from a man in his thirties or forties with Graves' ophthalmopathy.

Here the CDR3 reads CSARELGSGSVYEQFF. The CDR3 nucleotides read TGCAGTGCTAGAGAATTGGGAAGCGGGAGTGTCTATGAGCAGTTCTTC. This sequence joins TRBV20-1 and TRBJ2-1; 8 positions agree with TRBD2. The germline V gene has CDR1 DFQATT and CDR2 SNEGSKA (reference sequence). Losses at the gene ends were 0 bases for V and 8 bases for J; bases not matched to a gene: 12. The CDR3 runs to 16 residues.

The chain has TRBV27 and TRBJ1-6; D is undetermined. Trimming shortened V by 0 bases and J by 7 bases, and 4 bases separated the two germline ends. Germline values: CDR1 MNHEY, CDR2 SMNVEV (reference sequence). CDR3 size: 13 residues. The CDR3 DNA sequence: TGTGCCAGCAGTTTATCGCACAATTCACCCCTCCACTTT. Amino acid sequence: CASSLSHNSPLHF.

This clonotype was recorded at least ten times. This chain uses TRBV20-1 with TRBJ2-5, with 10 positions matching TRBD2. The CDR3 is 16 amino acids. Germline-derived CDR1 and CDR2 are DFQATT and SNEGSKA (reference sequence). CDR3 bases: TGCAGCGCCCATGGGGCAGCGGGAGGGCCCAGAGAGACCCAGTACTTC. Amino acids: CSAHGAAGGPRETQYF.

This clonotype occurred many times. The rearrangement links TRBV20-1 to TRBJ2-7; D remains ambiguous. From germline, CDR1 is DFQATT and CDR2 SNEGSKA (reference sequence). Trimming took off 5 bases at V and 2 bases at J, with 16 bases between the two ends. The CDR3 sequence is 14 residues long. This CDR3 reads CSAVGSHNPYEQYF. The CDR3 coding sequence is TGCAGTGCTGTCGGTAGCCATAACCCCTACGAGCAGTACTTC.

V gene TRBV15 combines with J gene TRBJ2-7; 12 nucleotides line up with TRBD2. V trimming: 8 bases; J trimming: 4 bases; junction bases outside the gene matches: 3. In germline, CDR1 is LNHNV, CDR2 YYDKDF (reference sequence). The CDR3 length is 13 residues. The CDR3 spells CATRLAGEYEQYF. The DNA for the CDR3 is TGTGCCACCCGACTAGCGGGAGAGTACGAGCAGTACTTC. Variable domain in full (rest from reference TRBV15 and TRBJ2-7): DAMVIQNPRYQVTQFGKPVTLSCSQTLNHNVMYWYQQKSSQAPKLLFHYYDKDFNNEADTPDNFQSRRPNTSFCFLDIRSPGLGDTAMYLCATRLAGEYEQYFGPGTRLTVT.

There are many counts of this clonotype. CDR3 in DNA: TGCGCCAGCAGCTTGGTCCCGAGTCAAATGAACACTGAAGCTTTCTTT. Its protein product is CASSLVPSQMNTEAFF. The V gene is TRBV5-1, the J gene TRBJ1-1; D is uncertain. Deletions cut 0 bases from V and 0 bases from J, with 12 bases between. There are 16 residues in the CDR3. Germline-derived CDR1 and CDR2 are SGHRS and YFSETQ.

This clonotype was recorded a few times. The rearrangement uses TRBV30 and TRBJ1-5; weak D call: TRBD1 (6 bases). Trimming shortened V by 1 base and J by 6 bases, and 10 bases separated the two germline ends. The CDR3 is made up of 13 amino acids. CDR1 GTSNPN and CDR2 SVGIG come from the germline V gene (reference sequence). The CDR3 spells CAWSGDTGQPQHF. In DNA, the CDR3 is TGTGCCTGGAGTGGGGACACGGGTCAGCCCCAGCATTTT.

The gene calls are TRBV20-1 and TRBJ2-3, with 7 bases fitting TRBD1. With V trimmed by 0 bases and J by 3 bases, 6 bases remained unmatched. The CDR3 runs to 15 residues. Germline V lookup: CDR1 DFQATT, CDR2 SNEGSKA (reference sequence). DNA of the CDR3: TGCAGTGCTAGAGATCAGAGGGGGCTGACAGATACGCAGTATTTT. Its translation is CSARDQRGLTDTQYF.

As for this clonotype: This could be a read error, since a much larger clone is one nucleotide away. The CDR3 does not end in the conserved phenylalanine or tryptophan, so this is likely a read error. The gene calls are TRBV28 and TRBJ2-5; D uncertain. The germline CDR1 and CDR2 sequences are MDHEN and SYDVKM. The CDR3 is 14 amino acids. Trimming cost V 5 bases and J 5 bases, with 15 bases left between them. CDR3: CASSPTGGLETQYL. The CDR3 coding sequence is TGTGCCAGCAGTCCAACTGGCGGTTTGGAGACCCAGTACCTC.

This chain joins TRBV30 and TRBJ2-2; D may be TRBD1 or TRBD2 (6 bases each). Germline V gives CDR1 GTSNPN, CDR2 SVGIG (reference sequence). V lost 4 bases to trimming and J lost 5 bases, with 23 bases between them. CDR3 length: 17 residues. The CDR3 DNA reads TGTGCCTGGATACCACATTTCGGGGGCGTCAGGACCGGGGAGCTGTTTTTT. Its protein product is CAWIPHFGGVRTGELFF.

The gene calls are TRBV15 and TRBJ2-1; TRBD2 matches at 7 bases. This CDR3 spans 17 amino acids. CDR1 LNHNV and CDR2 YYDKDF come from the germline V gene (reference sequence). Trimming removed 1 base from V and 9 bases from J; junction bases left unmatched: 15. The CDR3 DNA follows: TGTGCCACCAGCAGAGCTGGTTCTAGGGGCGGGGGTGGTGAGCAGTTCTTC. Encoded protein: CATSRAGSRGGGGEQFF.

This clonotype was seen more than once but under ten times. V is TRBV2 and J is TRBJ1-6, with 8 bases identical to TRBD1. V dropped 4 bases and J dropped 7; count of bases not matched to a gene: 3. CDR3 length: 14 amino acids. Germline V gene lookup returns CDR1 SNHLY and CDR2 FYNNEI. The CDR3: CASSVGTGNSPLHF. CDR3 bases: TGTGCCAGCAGTGTGGGGACAGGAAATTCACCCCTCCACTTT.

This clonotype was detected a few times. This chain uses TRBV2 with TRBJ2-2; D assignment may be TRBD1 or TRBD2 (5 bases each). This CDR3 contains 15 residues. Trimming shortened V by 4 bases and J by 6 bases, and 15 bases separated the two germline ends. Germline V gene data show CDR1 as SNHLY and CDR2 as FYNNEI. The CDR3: CASSGTGTGSGELFF. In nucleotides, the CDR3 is TGTGCCAGCAGTGGTACCGGGACGGGGTCCGGGGAGCTGTTTTTT.

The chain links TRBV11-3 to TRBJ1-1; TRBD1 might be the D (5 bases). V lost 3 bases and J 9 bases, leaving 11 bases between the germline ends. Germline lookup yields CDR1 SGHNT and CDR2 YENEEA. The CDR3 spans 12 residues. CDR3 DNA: TGTGCCAGCAGCTTTGCCCAGGGACAAGCTTTCTTT. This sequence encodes CASSFAQGQAFF.

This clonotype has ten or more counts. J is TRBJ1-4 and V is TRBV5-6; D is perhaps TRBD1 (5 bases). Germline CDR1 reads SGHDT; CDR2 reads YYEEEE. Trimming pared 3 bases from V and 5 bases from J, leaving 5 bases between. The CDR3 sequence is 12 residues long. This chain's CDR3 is CASSWGNEKLFF. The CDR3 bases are TGTGCCAGCAGCTGGGGGAATGAAAAACTGTTTTTT.

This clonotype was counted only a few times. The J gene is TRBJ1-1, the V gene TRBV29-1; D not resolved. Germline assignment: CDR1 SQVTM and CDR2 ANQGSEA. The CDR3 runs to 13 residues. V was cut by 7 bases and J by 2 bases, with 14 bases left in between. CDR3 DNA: TGCAGCGGCGATCCTTATTCAAACACTGAAGCTTTCTTT. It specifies CSGDPYSNTEAFF.

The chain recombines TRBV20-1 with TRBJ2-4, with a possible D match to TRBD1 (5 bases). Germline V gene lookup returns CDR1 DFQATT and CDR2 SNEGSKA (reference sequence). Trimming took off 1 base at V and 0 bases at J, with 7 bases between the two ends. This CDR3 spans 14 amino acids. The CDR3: CSARGQGAKNIQYF. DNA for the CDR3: TGCAGTGCTAGAGGGCAGGGAGCCAAAAACATTCAGTACTTC.

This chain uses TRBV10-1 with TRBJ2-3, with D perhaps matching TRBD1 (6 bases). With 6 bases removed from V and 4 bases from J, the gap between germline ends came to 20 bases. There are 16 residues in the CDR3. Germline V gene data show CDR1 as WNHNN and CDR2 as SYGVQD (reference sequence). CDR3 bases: TGCGCCAGCAGCCAAGAGGGGGAACTAGGCCCAGATACGCAGTATTTT. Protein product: CASSQEGELGPDTQYF.

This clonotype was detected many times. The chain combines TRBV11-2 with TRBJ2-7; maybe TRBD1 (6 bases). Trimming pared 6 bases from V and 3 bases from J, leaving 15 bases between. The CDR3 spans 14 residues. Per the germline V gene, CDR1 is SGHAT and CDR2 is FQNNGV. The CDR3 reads CASSRNTGSYEQYF. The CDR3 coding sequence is TGTGCCAGCAGTCGAAATACAGGGAGCTACGAGCAGTACTTC.

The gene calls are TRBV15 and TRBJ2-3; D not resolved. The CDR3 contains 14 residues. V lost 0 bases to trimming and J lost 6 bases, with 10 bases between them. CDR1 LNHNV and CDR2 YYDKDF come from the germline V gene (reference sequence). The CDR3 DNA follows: TGTGCCACCAGCAGAGATGCAGCATCGGATACGCAGTATTTT. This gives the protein CATSRDAASDTQYF.

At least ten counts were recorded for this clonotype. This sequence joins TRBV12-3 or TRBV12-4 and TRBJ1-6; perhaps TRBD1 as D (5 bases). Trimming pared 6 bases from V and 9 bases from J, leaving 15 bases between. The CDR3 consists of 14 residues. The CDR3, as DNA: TGTGCCAGCAGGGCGACAGTACCTTCTTCACCCCTCCACTTT. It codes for CASRATVPSSPLHF.

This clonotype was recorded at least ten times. The CDR3 bases are TGTGCCAGCAGACCGGACAGGGGGCAACAAGAGACCCAGTACTTC. The encoded protein is CASRPDRGQQETQYF. The chain has TRBV28 and TRBJ2-5; 11 bases match TRBD1. The CDR3 is 15 amino acids. Unmatched junction bases numbered 5, after V lost 6 bases and J lost 2 bases. Germline CDR1 and CDR2: MDHEN and SYDVKM.

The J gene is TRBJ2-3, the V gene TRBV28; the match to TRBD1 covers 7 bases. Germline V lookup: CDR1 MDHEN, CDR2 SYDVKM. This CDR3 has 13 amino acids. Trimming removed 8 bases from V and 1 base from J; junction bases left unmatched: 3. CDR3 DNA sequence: TGTGCCAGCTTGCAGGGGGGCACAGATACGCAGTATTTT. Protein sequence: CASLQGGTDTQYF.

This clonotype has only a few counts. DNA of the CDR3: TGTGCCAGCAGTTACTCTCCGGGACAGGTCTTCCAGCCCCAGCATTTT. Protein: CASSYSPGQVFQPQHF. V and J are TRBV6-2 or TRBV6-3 and TRBJ1-5; TRBD1 matches at 8 bases. V was clipped by 0 bases and J by 7 bases; unmatched bases: 8. The CDR3 totals 16 residues. CDR1 MNHEY and CDR2 SVGEGT come from the germline V gene.

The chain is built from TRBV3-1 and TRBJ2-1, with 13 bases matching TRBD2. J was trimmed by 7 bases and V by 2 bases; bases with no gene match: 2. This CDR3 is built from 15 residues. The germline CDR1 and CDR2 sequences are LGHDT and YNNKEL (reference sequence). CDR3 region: CASSQRTSGRNEQFF. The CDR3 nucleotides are TGTGCCAGCAGCCAAAGGACTAGCGGGAGAAATGAGCAGTTCTTC.

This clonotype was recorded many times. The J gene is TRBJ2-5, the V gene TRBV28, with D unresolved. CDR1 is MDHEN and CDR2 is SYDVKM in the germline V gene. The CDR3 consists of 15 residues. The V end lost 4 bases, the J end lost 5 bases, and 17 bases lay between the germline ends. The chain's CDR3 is CASSSPGRKRETQYF. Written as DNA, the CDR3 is TGTGCCAGCAGTTCGCCCGGCCGGAAAAGGGAGACCCAGTACTTC.

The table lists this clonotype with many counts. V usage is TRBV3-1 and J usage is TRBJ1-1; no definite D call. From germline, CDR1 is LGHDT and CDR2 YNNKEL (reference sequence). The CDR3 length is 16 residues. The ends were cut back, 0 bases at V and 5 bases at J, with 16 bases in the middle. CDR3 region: CASSQEEVIRGTEAFF. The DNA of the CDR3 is TGTGCCAGCAGCCAAGAGGAGGTAATTCGAGGAACTGAAGCTTTCTTT.

CDR3 amino acids: CASSLDREDTQYF. Here the CDR3 DNA reads TGTGCCAGCAGCTTGGACAGGGAGGATACGCAGTATTTT. The chain has TRBV5-4 and TRBJ2-3; tentative D call: TRBD1 (6 bases). The CDR3 sequence is 13 residues long. Germline V lookup: CDR1 SGHNT, CDR2 YYREEE (reference sequence). The V gene lost 0 bases and the J gene lost 6 bases, with 8 bases spanning the gap. Full variable domain (missing parts from reference TRBV5-4 and TRBJ2-3): ETGVTQSPTHLIKTRGQQVTLRCSSQSGHNTVSWYQQALGQGPQFIFQYYREEENGRGNFPPRFSGLQFPNYSSELNVNALELDDSALYLCASSLDREDTQYFGPGTRLTVL.